These 28 T cell receptor beta chains were all obtained from the same sample, sequenced in a study of cytomegalovirus exposure and HLA in healthy donors. Assay used: immunoSEQ multiplex PCR; TCRdb lists only in-frame clones, some missing. The repertoire consists of 100,000 to 150,000 clones, with about nine tenths occurring once and the leading ten covering 3% to 4%. The sample consisted of PBMCs. The receptors were sampled from a man aged 30-40 years in good health and CMV-seronegative.

The CDR3 is CASSQDLLVQETQYF. The CDR3 region has the DNA TGCGCCAGCAGCCAAGATTTGCTAGTACAAGAGACCCAGTACTTC. The chain uses TRBV4-3 and TRBJ2-5; D ambiguous. V was pared by 0 bases and J by 2 bases, with 10 bases between. Germline CDR1 LGHNA, CDR2 YSLEER. The CDR3 is 15 amino acids.

This clone has only a few counts. The V and J genes are TRBV2 and TRBJ1-5, with 7 bases identical to TRBD1. The ends lost 5 bases at V and 7 bases at J; junction bases unmatched: 11. The length of the CDR3 is 15 residues. The germline gives CDR1 SNHLY, CDR2 FYNNEI. For the CDR3, the DNA is TGTGCCAGCAGTACCGGGACAGCCCCTGACCAGCCCCAGCATTTT. It specifies CASSTGTAPDQPQHF.

The genes are TRBV4-1 and TRBJ2-1; 13 bases line up with TRBD2. Germline assignment: CDR1 MGHRA and CDR2 YSYEKL. V shed 4 bases, J shed 6 bases, and the junction held 6 bases outside the gene matches. This CDR3 has 16 amino acids. The CDR3 region is CASSPLAGGPPNEQFF. The CDR3 bases are TGCGCCAGCAGCCCACTAGCGGGGGGGCCGCCCAATGAGCAGTTCTTC.

The CDR3 loop reads CASRDRGKVGYGYTF. In DNA, the CDR3 is TGTGCCAGTCGGGACAGGGGAAAGGTTGGGTATGGCTACACCTTC. The J gene is TRBJ1-2, the V gene TRBV19; 10 bases match TRBD1. V lost 8 bases, J lost 5 bases, and 11 bases stayed unmatched. Germline V lookup: CDR1 LNHDA, CDR2 SQIVND (reference sequence). This CDR3 comprises 15 residues. Based on the CDR3 plus reference TRBV19 and TRBJ1-2, the full variable domain is DGGITQSPKYLFRKEGQNVTLSCEQNLNHDAMYWYRQDPGQGLRLIYYSQIVNDFQKGDIAEGYSVSREKKESFPLTVTSAQKNPTAFYLCASRDRGKVGYGYTFGSGTRLTVV.

The chain carries TRBV7-9 and TRBJ2-7; D is possibly TRBD1 (6 bases). The germline V gene has CDR1 SEHNR and CDR2 FQNEAQ (reference sequence). This CDR3 has 14 residues. Trimming shortened V by 1 base and J by 3 bases, and 10 bases separated the two germline ends. CDR3 in amino acids: CASSLENRDYEQYF. Written as DNA, the CDR3 is TGTGCCAGCAGCTTAGAGAACAGGGACTACGAGCAGTACTTC.

The V and J genes are TRBV28 and TRBJ2-2; 10 nucleotides agree with TRBD1. Germline CDR1 reads MDHEN; CDR2 reads SYDVKM. The length of the CDR3 is 17 residues. The ends lost 8 bases at V and 5 bases at J; junction bases unmatched: 14. CDR3 amino acids: CASHTSPGTGETGELFF. The CDR3 DNA follows: TGTGCCAGCCACACCTCTCCTGGGACAGGGGAAACCGGGGAGCTGTTTTTT.

V is TRBV11-3 and J is TRBJ1-1; 9 positions match TRBD1. The length of the CDR3 is 13 residues. V was clipped by 4 bases and J by 4 bases; unmatched bases: 1. CDR1 SGHNT and CDR2 YENEEA come from the germline V gene. The CDR3 DNA follows: TGTGCCAGCAGCTGGACAGGGGCCACTGAAGCTTTCTTT. It encodes CASSWTGATEAFF.

The rearrangement links TRBV6-5 to TRBJ2-5; 8 nucleotides agree with TRBD2. V trimming: 0 bases; J trimming: 3 bases; junction bases outside the gene matches: 0. The CDR3 has 14 amino acids. CDR1 and CDR2 from the germline V gene are MNHEY and SVGAGI. CDR3 bases: TGTGCCAGCAGTTACTCAGCGGGGGAAGAGACCCAGTACTTC. Protein: CASSYSAGEETQYF.

The chain combines TRBV18 with TRBJ1-3; 7 bases align to TRBD1. The CDR3 has 13 residues. J gave up 4 bases and V 4 bases, and 1 base lay outside the gene matches. CDR1 is KGHSH, CDR2 LQKENI, per germline. This CDR3 reads CASSQGAGNTIYF. DNA for the CDR3: TGTGCCAGCTCACAGGGGGCCGGAAACACCATATATTTT.

J is TRBJ1-2 and V is TRBV6-5, with D perhaps TRBD1 (6 bases). The CDR3 covers 13 residues. The germline CDR1 and CDR2 sequences are MNHEY and SVGAGI. The V gene lost 2 bases and the J gene lost 7 bases, with 11 bases spanning the gap. CDR3 residues: CASSYVTGTGYTF. The CDR3 nucleotides read TGTGCCAGCAGTTACGTAACAGGGACTGGCTACACCTTC.

The gene calls are TRBV19 and TRBJ2-7; 12 positions match TRBD1. CDR1 and CDR2 from the germline V gene are LNHDA and SQIVND (reference sequence). J was trimmed by 4 bases and V by 6 bases; bases with no gene match: 13. The CDR3 contains 17 residues. The CDR3 DNA reads TGTGCCAGTAGGGGTCCGGGACAGGGGGCGGTAGGATACGAGCAGTACTTC. This translates into CASRGPGQGAVGYEQYF.

The chain joins TRBV11-2 to TRBJ2-5; the D gene is possibly TRBD1 (6 bases). The CDR3 is made up of 15 amino acids. The germline gives CDR1 SGHAT, CDR2 FQNNGV. With 1 base removed from V and 1 base from J, the gap between germline ends came to 10 bases. The CDR3 here is CASSLGTAIQETQYF. Written as DNA, the CDR3 is TGTGCCAGCAGCTTAGGGACAGCGATCCAAGAGACCCAGTACTTC.

The rearrangement links TRBV11-1 to TRBJ1-6, with a weak D call TRBD1 (6 bases). The V gene's germline CDR1 is SGHAT and CDR2 FQDESV (reference sequence). This CDR3 comprises 14 residues. Between the trimmed V and J ends, which lost 5 bases and 7 bases, there was a span of 12 bases. The DNA of the CDR3 is TGTGCCAGCAGCCCCGGGACACAGAATTCACCCCTCCACTTT. This gives the protein CASSPGTQNSPLHF.

The CDR3 bases are TGTGCCAGCAGCTCCAACAGGGGCCTAGCAGATACGCAGTATTTT. Its protein product is CASSSNRGLADTQYF. V and J are TRBV7-8 and TRBJ2-3, with 7 positions matching TRBD1. Per germline, CDR1 SGHVS and CDR2 FQNEAQ. There are 15 residues in the CDR3. Losses at the gene ends were 4 bases for V and 4 bases for J; bases not matched to a gene: 8.

The chain combines TRBV11-2 with TRBJ1-2, with 9 bases identical to TRBD1. V was clipped by 2 bases and J by 7 bases; unmatched bases: 5. Per the germline V gene, CDR1 is SGHAT and CDR2 is FQNNGV. The CDR3 length is 14 residues. The CDR3 loop reads CASSLRQGVGGYTF. For the CDR3, the DNA is TGTGCCAGCAGCTTAAGACAGGGGGTGGGTGGCTACACCTTC.

V and J are TRBV27 and TRBJ2-7; 9 nucleotides line up with TRBD1. V lost 6 bases and J lost 2; bases outside the gene matches: 14. The CDR3 consists of 17 residues. CDR1 and CDR2 (germline): MNHEY, SMNVEV (reference sequence). CDR3 nucleotides: TGTGCCAGCAGGGCGTCGTTTGGACAGGGGCCGACCTACGAGCAGTACTTC. This gives the protein CASRASFGQGPTYEQYF.

The rearrangement links TRBV4-2 to TRBJ2-2, with TRBD2 matching over 14 bases. J gave up 5 bases and V 4 bases, and 6 bases lay outside the gene matches. This CDR3 region has 17 residues. Germline loops: CDR1 LGHNA, CDR2 YNFKEQ. For the CDR3, the DNA is TGTGCCAGCAGCCTAGGGACTAGCGGGGGAAAAACCGGGGAGCTGTTTTTT. Its protein is CASSLGTSGGKTGELFF.

The chain joins TRBV19 to TRBJ1-2; D possibly corresponds to TRBD1 (6 bases). The V end was cut by 2 bases, the J end by 2 bases, with 9 bases between. In germline, CDR1 is LNHDA, CDR2 SQIVND (reference sequence). There are 14 residues in the CDR3. In DNA form, the CDR3 reads TGTGCCAGTAGTATATCAGGGGCAAACTATGGCTACACCTTC. This sequence encodes CASSISGANYGYTF. The full variable domain, its missing parts supplied by reference TRBV19 and TRBJ1-2, is DGGITQSPKYLFRKEGQNVTLSCEQNLNHDAMYWYRQDPGQGLRLIYYSQIVNDFQKGDIAEGYSVSREKKESFPLTVTSAQKNPTAFYLCASSISGANYGYTFGSGTRLTVV.

V gene TRBV4-1 combines with J gene TRBJ1-5; no firm D call. V gave up 2 bases and J gave up 6 bases, with 14 bases separating them. The CDR3 length is 15 residues. CDR1 and CDR2 (germline): MGHRA, YSYEKL. The CDR3 spells CASSQKGGEGQPQHF. The CDR3 coding sequence is TGCGCCAGCAGCCAAAAGGGAGGCGAGGGTCAGCCCCAGCATTTT.

The J gene is TRBJ1-1, the V gene TRBV30; D may be TRBD1 (6 bases). The CDR3 length is 15 residues. Deletions cut 1 base from V and 0 bases from J, with 12 bases between. Germline CDR1 GTSNPN, CDR2 SVGIG (reference sequence). The CDR3 nucleotides read TGTGCCTGGAGTGCAACAGGGAGCCTGAACACTGAAGCTTTCTTT. Protein product: CAWSATGSLNTEAFF.

CDR3: CASSEWGGGNEQFF. The CDR3 nucleotides read TGTGCCAGCAGTGAGTGGGGGGGAGGAAATGAGCAGTTCTTC. This chain connects TRBV6-4 to TRBJ2-1, with 7 bases lining up with TRBD2. The CDR3 extends over 14 amino acids. Per the germline V gene, CDR1 is MRHNA and CDR2 is SNTAGT. The junction had 6 bases not matched to a gene; V was cut back by 3 bases and J by 7 bases.

V and J are TRBV7-9 and TRBJ2-2; 7 positions agree with TRBD1. The V gene's germline CDR1 is SEHNR and CDR2 FQNEAQ (reference sequence). This CDR3 contains 15 residues. V lost 5 bases and J lost 3; bases outside the gene matches: 6. This chain's CDR3 is CASSPIQGYTGELFF. The CDR3 DNA is TGTGCCAGCAGCCCTATACAGGGGTACACCGGGGAGCTGTTTTTT.

This chain connects TRBV19 to TRBJ1-2; 8 bases align to TRBD1. The CDR3 length is 17 residues. The V gene's germline CDR1 is LNHDA and CDR2 SQIVND (reference sequence). V lost 5 bases and J lost 6; bases outside the gene matches: 17. This CDR3 is CASSDLGQETTPDGYTF. CDR3 DNA sequence: TGTGCCAGTAGTGATCTGGGACAGGAGACGACTCCTGATGGCTACACCTTC. Variable domain in full (rest from reference TRBV19 and TRBJ1-2): DGGITQSPKYLFRKEGQNVTLSCEQNLNHDAMYWYRQDPGQGLRLIYYSQIVNDFQKGDIAEGYSVSREKKESFPLTVTSAQKNPTAFYLCASSDLGQETTPDGYTFGSGTRLTVV.

The CDR3 DNA follows: TGTGCCAGCTCACCAACCGCTACCAACAATCAGCCCCAGCATTTT. Protein product: CASSPTATNNQPQHF. The rearrangement joins TRBV18 to TRBJ1-5; the D is unclear. The V end lost 2 bases, the J end lost 3 bases, and 11 bases lay between the germline ends. The CDR3 loop spans 15 amino acids. The germline V gene encodes CDR1 KGHSH and CDR2 LQKENI.

This chain uses TRBV7-3 with TRBJ2-5, with TRBD2 matching over 15 bases. The ends lost 8 bases at V and 2 bases at J; junction bases unmatched: 3. The CDR3 runs to 15 residues. CDR1 is SGHTA, CDR2 FQGTGA, per germline. CDR3 DNA sequence: TGTGCCAGCTTGGGGACTAGCGGGGGGCAAGAGACCCAGTACTTC. Its translation is CASLGTSGGQETQYF.

This chain uses TRBV7-6 with TRBJ2-7, with D possibly matching TRBD2 (6 bases). Trimming left V 5 bases short and J 0 bases short, with 11 bases between. The CDR3 has 14 residues. Germline V gene sequence: CDR1 SGHVS, CDR2 FNYEAQ. CDR3 sequence (DNA): TGTGCCAGCAGCACGGGACTGACCTCCTACGAGCAGTACTTC. Translated: CASSTGLTSYEQYF.

The V call is TRBV27, the J call TRBJ2-1, with TRBD2 matching over 11 bases. The trim removed 4 bases at V and 2 bases at J, leaving 4 bases unmatched. The CDR3 runs 16 residues. Germline CDR1 is MNHEY and CDR2 is SMNVEV (reference sequence). In DNA form, the CDR3 reads TGTGCCAGCAGTTCGACTAGCGGGGTTACCTACAATGAGCAGTTCTTC. The encoded protein is CASSSTSGVTYNEQFF.

The chain couples TRBV28 to TRBJ2-5; possibly TRBD2 for D (5 bases). Trimming shortened V by 4 bases and J by 5 bases, and 5 bases separated the two germline ends. CDR1 and CDR2 (germline): MDHEN, SYDVKM. CDR3 size: 11 residues. The CDR3 DNA follows: TGTGCCAGCAGTTGGGAGGAGACCCAGTACTTC. Protein: CASSWEETQYF.